The clone carrying this T cell receptor beta chain has just a few counts. The data stem from a study of CD8+CD57+ T cells in acquired aplastic anemia. Study-wide background: DNA recovered from sorted CD4+ and CD8+ cells had a mean of 3.2 ug.

The CDR3 runs to 15 residues. CDR1 and CDR2 (germline): DFQATT, SNEGSKA (reference sequence). Trimming shortened V by 3 bases and J by 3 bases, and 16 bases separated the two germline ends. TCR beta VDJ combinations and CDR3 sequences were profiled from genomic DNA. TCRdb analysed the reads with MiXCR anew, one entry per CDR3 protein. The data show 250,000 to 300,000 distinct CDR3 sequences, about 50% seen once. Those patients picked for sequencing had displayed CD8+CD57+ cell expansion on flow cytometry. Acquired aplastic anemia of severe grade affected all patients. The sample was sorted CD4+, CD8+, or CD8+CD57+ T cells (not recorded which) from PBMCs. This clonotype was obtained from a human donor with aplastic anemia. The chain couples TRBV20-1 to TRBJ2-3, with D maybe TRBD1 (7 bases). In DNA form, the CDR3 reads TGCAGTGCTAGTTTGAGCAGGGGGAGGACAGATACGCAGTATTTT. Protein sequence: CSASLSRGRTDTQYF.